This TCR beta chain was recorded in a study of radiation and T cells in renal cell carcinoma. As for the study in general: Nephrectomy followed 15 Gy stereotactic body radiation by 4 weeks.

Findings of the study overall: Baseline intratumoral clonotype presence is unknown without pretreatment biopsies. Top tumor clonotypes rose in blood 2 weeks post-radiation, then contracted.

Profiled with immunoSEQ multiplex PCR; TCRdb holds only in-frame clones, not every one. The sample holds 140,000 to 150,000 clones, 88% seen once. In the case of this clone: What it recognizes is unknown.

Time point defined: baseline pretreatment blood. Treatment described: 15 Gy SBRT to primary tumor, nephrectomy 4 weeks later. After SBRT, blood was collected at 2 and 4 weeks, plus baseline. Germline V gene sequence: CDR1 SGHTS, CDR2 YDEGEE. V dropped 0 bases and J dropped 7 bases, with 13 bases sitting between them. This CDR3 has 14 residues. The specimen was blood, collected from a patient whose treatment included radiotherapy and nephrectomy. The rearrangement joins TRBV5-8 to TRBJ1-2; possibly TRBD1 for D (6 bases). The source is a woman in her seventies with renal cell carcinoma. The CDR3 DNA follows: TGTGCCAGCAGCTTGGGGCAGGGGTGGGTTGGCTACACCTTC. Its protein is CASSLGQGWVGYTF.